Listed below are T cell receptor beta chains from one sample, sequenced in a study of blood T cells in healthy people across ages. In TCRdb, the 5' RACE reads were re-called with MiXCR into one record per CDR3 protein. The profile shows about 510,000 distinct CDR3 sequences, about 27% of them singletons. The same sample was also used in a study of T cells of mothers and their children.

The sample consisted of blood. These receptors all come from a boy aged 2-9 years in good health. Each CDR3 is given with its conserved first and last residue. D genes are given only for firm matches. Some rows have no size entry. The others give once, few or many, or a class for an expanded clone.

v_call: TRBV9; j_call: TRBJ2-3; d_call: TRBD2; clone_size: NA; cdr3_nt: TGTGCCAGCAGCACCCGACTAGCGGGAGGACTAACAGATACGCAGTATTTT; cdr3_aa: CASSTRLAGGLTDTQYF
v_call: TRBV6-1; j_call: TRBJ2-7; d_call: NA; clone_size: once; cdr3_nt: TGTGCCAGCAAAGTGGCAGTATATGACGAGCAGTACTTC; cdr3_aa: CASKVAVYDEQYF
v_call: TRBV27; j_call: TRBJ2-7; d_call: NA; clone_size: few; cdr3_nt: TGTGCCAGCAGTTTAATGGGGGGCCCCTACGAGCAGTACTTC; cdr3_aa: CASSLMGGPYEQYF
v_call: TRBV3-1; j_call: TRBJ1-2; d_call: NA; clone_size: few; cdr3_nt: TGTGCCAGCAGCCAAGCATGGGTCACAGCCAGGGATGGCTACACCTTC; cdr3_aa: CASSQAWVTARDGYTF
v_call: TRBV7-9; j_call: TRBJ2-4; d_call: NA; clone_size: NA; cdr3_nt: TGTGCCAGCAGCTCCCCTAAGAAATTCAAGTACTTC; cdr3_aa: CASSSPKKFKYF
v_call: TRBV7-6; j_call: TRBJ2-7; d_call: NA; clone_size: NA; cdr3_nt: TGTGCCAGCAGCTTACTGAACTACGAGCAGTACTTC; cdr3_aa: CASSLLNYEQYF
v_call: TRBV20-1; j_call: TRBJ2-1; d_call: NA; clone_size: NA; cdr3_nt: TGCAGTGCTAGAAGGTTACCCGGGGACTCCTACAATGAGCAGTTCTTC; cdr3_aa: CSARRLPGDSYNEQFF
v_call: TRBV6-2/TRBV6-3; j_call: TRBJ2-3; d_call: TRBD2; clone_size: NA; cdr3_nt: TGTGCCAGCAGGACGAAGCGGGGGATTCTGGATACGCAGTATTTT; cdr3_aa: CASRTKRGILDTQYF
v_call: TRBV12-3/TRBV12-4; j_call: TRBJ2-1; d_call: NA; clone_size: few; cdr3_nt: TGTGCCAGCCTTGTAGGGGCGAACAATGAGCAGTTCTTC; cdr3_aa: CASLVGANNEQFF
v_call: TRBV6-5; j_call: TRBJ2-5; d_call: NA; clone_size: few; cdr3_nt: TGTGCCAGCAGTTACACGACGGGGGAGACCCAGTACTTC; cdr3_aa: CASSYTTGETQYF
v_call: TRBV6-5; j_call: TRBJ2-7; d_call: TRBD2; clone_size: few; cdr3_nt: TGTGCCAGCAGTTCCCTAAAACTAGCGGGAATAGACGAGCAGTACTTC; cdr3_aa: CASSSLKLAGIDEQYF
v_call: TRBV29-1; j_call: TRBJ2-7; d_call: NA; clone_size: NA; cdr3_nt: TGCAGCACTGGGGACGGGCTGTCCTACGAGCAGTACTTC; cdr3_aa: CSTGDGLSYEQYF
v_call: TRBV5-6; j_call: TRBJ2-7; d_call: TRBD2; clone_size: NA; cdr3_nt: TGTGCCAGCAGCTCTAGCACTAGCGGAAAGGACTACGAGCAGTACTTC; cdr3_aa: CASSSSTSGKDYEQYF
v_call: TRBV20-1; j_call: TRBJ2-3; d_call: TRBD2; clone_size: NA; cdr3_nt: TGCAGTGCTAGAGTCCCACTCGGACTAGCGGGGTTCACAGATACGCAGTATTTT; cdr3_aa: CSARVPLGLAGFTDTQYF
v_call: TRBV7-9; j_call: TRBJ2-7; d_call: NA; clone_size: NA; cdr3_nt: TGTGCCAGCAGCGATACCGACAGGCGCCCGACCTACGAGCAGTACTTC; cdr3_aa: CASSDTDRRPTYEQYF
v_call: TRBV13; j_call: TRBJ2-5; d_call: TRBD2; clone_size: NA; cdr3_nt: TGTGCCAGCAGCCCCGGACTAGCGGAGCTGGAGGAGGAGACCCAGTACTTC; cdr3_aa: CASSPGLAELEEETQYF